These 25 T cell receptor beta chains originate from one sample sequenced in a study of CD8+ T cells in alopecia areata. Extracted RNA was reverse transcribed, and the resulting cDNA served as sequencing template. Here immunoSEQ multiplex PCR was the method, and the copy in TCRdb shows in-frame clones only, minus some. The sample lists roughly 250,000 clones, roughly two thirds seen once, with around 1.2% in the top ten. The material sequenced was CD4+ T cells sorted from blood, taken at week 0. The receptors were gathered from a human donor with alopecia areata.

The chain links TRBV4-3 to TRBJ2-7; maybe TRBD2 (6 bases). Trimming shortened V by 1 base and J by 6 bases, and 16 bases separated the two germline ends. There are 15 residues in the CDR3. CDR1 LGHNA and CDR2 YSLEER come from the germline V gene. CDR3 coding DNA: TGCGCCAGCAGCCAAGGGGCCGGGACTTTTAGCGAGCAGTACTTC. As protein: CASSQGAGTFSEQYF.

The chain uses TRBV13 and TRBJ2-6; D is unclear. Germline assignment: CDR1 PRHDT and CDR2 FYEKMQ (reference sequence). Trimming took off 5 bases at V and 0 bases at J, with 11 bases between the two ends. CDR3 length equals 16 residues. The CDR3 coding sequence is TGTGCCAGCAGCGACCGCTGGGGCTCTGGGGCCAACGTCCTGACTTTC. Protein sequence: CASSDRWGSGANVLTF.

This clone was observed a handful of times. The V call is TRBV29-1, the J call TRBJ1-2; TRBD1 aligns across 8 bases. Trimming took 3 bases from V and 1 from J; bases not matched to a gene: 1. The germline V gene has CDR1 SQVTM and CDR2 ANQGSEA. The CDR3 covers 13 residues. CDR3 region: CSVDDRGNYGYTF. As DNA, the CDR3 is TGCAGCGTTGATGACAGGGGTAACTATGGCTACACCTTC.

This chain joins TRBV11-2 and TRBJ2-7; D not resolved. The CDR3 consists of 11 residues. V was shortened by 1 base and J by 6 bases, with 4 bases between the two germline ends. Germline CDR1 is SGHAT and CDR2 is FQNNGV. The CDR3 nucleotides read TGTGCCAGCAGCTTAGCGGGCGAGCAGTACTTC. Translation: CASSLAGEQYF.

The chain has TRBV2 and TRBJ2-6; D is possibly TRBD1 or TRBD2 (5 bases each). V gave up 8 bases and J gave up 0 bases, with 11 bases separating them. This CDR3 is 15 amino acids long. The germline gives CDR1 SNHLY, CDR2 FYNNEI. CDR3 coding DNA: TGTGCCAGCTGGTCAGGGAGCTCTGGGGCCAACGTCCTGACTTTC. This sequence encodes CASWSGSSGANVLTF.

This clone was counted only a few times. One end of the junction fails to match germline, which may point to a read error. The chain recombines TRBV7-7 with TRBJ2-7; D is unresolved. CDR3 length equals 14 residues. The germline CDR1 and CDR2 sequences are SSHAT and FNYEAQ (reference sequence). The CDR3 region is CASSLGPQFHEQYF. DNA of the CDR3: TGTGCTAGCAGCTTAGGCCCACAGTTCCACGAGCAGTACTTC. Full variable domain (outside the CDR3, taken from reference TRBV7-7 and TRBJ2-7): GAGVSQSPRYKVTKRGQDVTLRCDPISSHATLYWYQQALGQGPEFLTYFNYEAQPDKSGLPSDRFSAERPEGSISTLTIQRTEQRDSAMYRCASSLGPQFHEQYFGPGTRLTVT.

This clone was detected only a few times. This sequence joins TRBV29-1 and TRBJ1-1; a weak D match, TRBD1 (5 bases). Germline V lookup: CDR1 SQVTM, CDR2 ANQGSEA. The CDR3 has 12 residues. V was shortened by 6 bases and J by 4 bases, with 12 bases between the two germline ends. The CDR3 region is CSVLRGGTEAFF. DNA for the CDR3: TGCAGCGTCCTCCGGGGCGGCACTGAAGCTTTCTTT.

This clone was picked up one time. The chain has TRBV30 and TRBJ2-7, with 9 nucleotides matching TRBD1. Trimming took 5 bases from V and 3 from J; bases not matched to a gene: 5. This CDR3 has 13 amino acids. Germline V gene data show CDR1 as GTSNPN and CDR2 as SVGIG (reference sequence). The CDR3 nucleotides are TGTGCCTGGGACAGGGGGGCCGACTACGAGCAGTACTTC. Its protein product is CAWDRGADYEQYF.

Concerning this clone: A read error may produce the germline difference seen at one junction end. V is TRBV30 and J is TRBJ2-7; tentative D call: TRBD1 (5 bases). Germline loops: CDR1 GTSNPN, CDR2 SVGIG (reference sequence). CDR3 size: 12 residues. CDR3 protein: CAWSPMTLPGSF. In nucleotides, the CDR3 is TGTGCCTGGAGTCCGATGACCCTCCCAGGGTCGTTC.

Only a few counts were recorded for this clone. The genes are TRBV2 and TRBJ1-4; the D gene is possibly TRBD1 (6 bases). The V end lost 3 bases, the J end lost 8 bases, and 13 bases lay between the germline ends. The length of the CDR3 is 14 residues. Germline V CDR1 and CDR2: SNHLY, FYNNEI. The CDR3 DNA reads TGTGCCAGCAGTGATCACAGGGCCTCCGAAAAACTGTTTTTT. It is translated as CASSDHRASEKLFF.

The chain uses TRBV7-9 and TRBJ2-5; the match to TRBD2 covers 12 bases. The CDR3 runs 16 residues. Germline CDR1 and CDR2: SEHNR and FQNEAQ (reference sequence). V was pared by 3 bases and J by 5 bases, with 7 bases of the junction left unmatched. This CDR3 is CASSFVSGTSGETQYF. CDR3 sequence (DNA): TGTGCCAGCAGCTTTGTCTCCGGGACTAGCGGGGAGACCCAGTACTTC.

The rearrangement links TRBV29-1 to TRBJ2-1, with 7 nucleotides matching TRBD1. The CDR3 runs to 15 residues. V lost 5 bases, J lost 0 bases, and 7 bases stayed unmatched. Germline V gene lookup returns CDR1 SQVTM and CDR2 ANQGSEA. The CDR3 bases are TGCAGCGTTAAACAGGGGCCGAGCTCCTACAATGAGCAGTTCTTC. This translates into CSVKQGPSSYNEQFF.

There are a few counts of this clone. The V call is TRBV30, the J call TRBJ2-7, with 8 positions matching TRBD1. Germline V gives CDR1 GTSNPN, CDR2 SVGIG (reference sequence). The CDR3 runs to 15 residues. V lost 2 bases to trimming and J lost 1 base; unmatched junction nucleotides: 7. The chain's CDR3 is CAWSLGQGKSYEQYF. Here the CDR3 DNA reads TGTGCCTGGAGTCTAGGACAGGGTAAATCCTACGAGCAGTACTTC.

Worth noting for this clone: Other DNA variants within this sample encode the same CDR3. The chain combines TRBV7-2 with TRBJ2-5, with 14 nucleotides matching TRBD2. Per germline, CDR1 SGHTA and CDR2 FQGNSA. V trimming: 3 bases; J trimming: 1 base; junction bases outside the gene matches: 1. The CDR3 has 16 residues. CDR3 protein: CASSFGLAGGQETQYF. The CDR3, as DNA: TGTGCCAGCAGCTTCGGACTAGCGGGGGGCCAAGAGACCCAGTACTTC.

This clone was recorded once. The rearrangement uses TRBV30 and TRBJ1-1; the D gene is possibly TRBD1 (6 bases). V was cut by 5 bases and J by 1 base, with 8 bases left in between. CDR1 and CDR2 from the germline V gene are GTSNPN and SVGIG (reference sequence). The CDR3 extends over 12 amino acids. CDR3 coding DNA: TGTGCCTGGGAACAGGGGAACACTGAAGCTTTCTTT. Translating it yields CAWEQGNTEAFF.

J is TRBJ1-5 and V is TRBV30; D not resolved. This CDR3 contains 13 residues. The germline V gene has CDR1 GTSNPN and CDR2 SVGIG (reference sequence). V gave up 5 bases and J gave up 6 bases, with 14 bases separating them. The CDR3 loop is CAWQRESGQPQHF. The CDR3 coding sequence is TGTGCCTGGCAGAGGGAATCCGGTCAGCCCCAGCATTTT.

As concerns this clone: Additional DNA sequences in this sample encode the identical CDR3. The chain links TRBV11-2 to TRBJ2-5; no firm D call. Trimming left V 3 bases short and J 1 base short, with 0 bases between. The CDR3 is made up of 11 amino acids. Germline CDR1 and CDR2: SGHAT and FQNNGV. Written as DNA, the CDR3 is TGTGCCAGCAGCTTCCAAGAGACCCAGTACTTC. This encodes CASSFQETQYF.

The V and J genes are TRBV15 and TRBJ1-4, with TRBD1 identical over 8 bases. J gave up 7 bases and V 5 bases, and 12 bases lay outside the gene matches. Looked up from germline, CDR1 is LNHNV and CDR2 is YYDKDF (reference sequence). CDR3 length equals 16 residues. CDR3 region: CATSLDRAKFGEKLFF. As DNA, the CDR3 is TGTGCCACCAGCCTGGACAGGGCTAAATTCGGTGAAAAACTGTTTTTT.

The rearrangement joins TRBV11-1 to TRBJ2-7, with D possibly being TRBD1 (5 bases). The CDR3 extends over 13 amino acids. V was pared by 3 bases and J by 6 bases, with 12 bases between. From germline, CDR1 is SGHAT and CDR2 FQDESV (reference sequence). Written as DNA, the CDR3 is TGTGCCAGCAGCTTGAGGCAGGGCGGCGAGCAGTACTTC. Protein product: CASSLRQGGEQYF. Complete variable domain (other parts from reference TRBV11-1 and TRBJ2-7): EAEVAQSPRYKITEKSQAVAFWCDPISGHATLYWYRQILGQGPELLVQFQDESVVDDSQLPKDRFSAERLKGVDSTLKIQPAELGDSAMYLCASSLRQGGEQYFGPGTRLTVT.

This clone was counted once. The rearrangement joins TRBV30 to TRBJ1-2; D perhaps matches TRBD1 (6 bases). Germline lookup yields CDR1 GTSNPN and CDR2 SVGIG (reference sequence). V lost 5 bases and J lost 5, with 12 bases in between. This CDR3 is 12 amino acids long. The CDR3 bases are TGTGCCTGGGCCCCGACAGGATATGGCTACACCTTC. It translates to CAWAPTGYGYTF.

The gene calls are TRBV14 and TRBJ1-6, with unresolved D. The CDR3 length is 15 residues. V was trimmed by 2 bases and J by 1 base, leaving 6 bases between them. The V gene's germline CDR1 is SGHDN and CDR2 FVKESK. The CDR3 DNA is TGTGCCAGCAGCCAATTGAGATCCTATAATTCACCCCTCCACTTT. It codes for CASSQLRSYNSPLHF.

CDR3 nucleotides: TGTGCCAGTAGTATAGGGAGCTCCTACAATGAGCAGTTCTTC. Translating it yields CASSIGSSYNEQFF. This sequence joins TRBV19 and TRBJ2-1, with D unresolved. Trimming removed 1 base from V and 0 bases from J, with 4 bases in between. This CDR3 has 14 amino acids. Germline-derived CDR1 and CDR2 are LNHDA and SQIVND (reference sequence).

V usage is TRBV13 and J usage is TRBJ2-5; a possible D gene is TRBD2 (6 bases). The germline V gene encodes CDR1 PRHDT and CDR2 FYEKMQ (reference sequence). With 5 bases removed from V and 1 base from J, the gap between germline ends came to 11 bases. The CDR3 runs to 14 residues. CDR3 residues: CASSAPGSQETQYF. For the CDR3, the DNA is TGTGCCAGCAGCGCACCCGGGAGCCAAGAGACCCAGTACTTC.

The chain uses TRBV29-1 and TRBJ2-3, with D perhaps TRBD1 (6 bases). V lost 4 bases and J 10 bases, leaving 12 bases between the germline ends. Germline loops: CDR1 SQVTM, CDR2 ANQGSEA. The CDR3 is made up of 11 amino acids. CDR3 protein: CSVGGPLSQYF. As DNA, the CDR3 is TGCAGCGTTGGGGGGCCGTTGTCGCAGTATTTT.

The V call is TRBV25-1, the J call TRBJ1-1; D is ambiguous. Germline loops: CDR1 MGHDK, CDR2 SYGVNS. V was cut by 5 bases and J by 6 bases, with 16 bases left in between. The CDR3 contains 14 residues. The CDR3 DNA follows: TGTGCCAGCAGTCCCGTAGGGCACACAGCTGAAGCTTTCTTT. This sequence encodes CASSPVGHTAEAFF. The complete variable domain, with remaining parts taken from reference TRBV25-1 and TRBJ1-1, reads EADIYQTPRYLVIGTGKKITLECSQTMGHDKMYWYQQDPGMELHLIHYSYGVNSTEKGDLSSESTVSRIRTEHFPLTLESARPSHTSQYLCASSPVGHTAEAFFGQGTRLTVV.